The 7 T cell receptor beta chains below come from one sample, sequenced in a study of blood T cell repertoires in COVID-19. Some clones are missing from TCRdb's copy, which holds only in-frame ones; the method was immunoSEQ multiplex PCR. This table has a few hundred thousand clones, roughly nine tenths appearing once. What was sequenced was peripheral blood. The receptor set was obtained from a man aged 18 to 30 who had recovered from COVID-19.

The gene calls are TRBV18 and TRBJ1-2; maybe TRBD1 (6 bases). Germline V gives CDR1 KGHSH, CDR2 LQKENI. The CDR3 spans 14 residues. V lost 5 bases and J 1 base, leaving 11 bases between the germline ends. The CDR3 DNA reads TGTGCCAGCTCAGAGGACAGATTTAACTATGGCTACACCTTC. Translating gives CASSEDRFNYGYTF.

The rearrangement uses TRBV6-8 and TRBJ2-3, with D maybe TRBD1 (6 bases). This CDR3 region has 17 residues. The ends were cut back, 4 bases at V and 3 bases at J, with 20 bases in the middle. Germline assignment: CDR1 MNHGY and CDR2 SAAAGT. CDR3 sequence (DNA): TGTGCCAGCAGTTCCCCCGGAACAGGGAGAGGGACAGATACGCAGTATTTT. Its protein product is CASSSPGTGRGTDTQYF.

The chain recombines TRBV25-1 with TRBJ1-1; 9 positions match TRBD1. V lost 2 bases, J lost 0 bases, and 4 bases stayed unmatched. The CDR3 loop spans 16 amino acids. Looked up from germline, CDR1 is MGHDK and CDR2 is SYGVNS. CDR3 protein: CASSEGTGWVNTEAFF. The CDR3 coding sequence is TGTGCCAGCAGTGAAGGGACAGGGTGGGTGAACACTGAAGCTTTCTTT.

CDR3 nucleotides: TGTGCCAGCAGTGCCTTGGGGACACCCGCTAGCACAGATACGCAGTATTTT. Its translation is CASSALGTPASTDTQYF. The chain couples TRBV2 to TRBJ2-3; D is perhaps TRBD1 (6 bases). The CDR3 is made up of 17 amino acids. Germline CDR1 and CDR2: SNHLY and FYNNEI. Trimming cost V 4 bases and J 0 bases, with 17 bases left between them.

This chain uses TRBV5-6 with TRBJ1-3, with 8 bases identical to TRBD1. The CDR3 has 17 amino acids. V was pared by 2 bases and J by 0 bases, with 7 bases of the junction left unmatched. Germline V CDR1 and CDR2: SGHDT, YYEEEE. The CDR3 sequence: CASSLPTGVSSGNTIYF. In DNA form, the CDR3 reads TGTGCCAGCAGCTTACCGACAGGGGTCTCCTCTGGAAACACCATATATTTT.

The chain recombines TRBV6-5 with TRBJ2-7, with TRBD2 matching over 7 bases. V lost 0 bases, J lost 2 bases, and 4 bases stayed unmatched. The germline V gene has CDR1 MNHEY and CDR2 SVGAGI. The CDR3 is 15 residues long. The CDR3 bases are TGTGCCAGCAGTTACTCGTGGGAGGGTCCCTACGAGCAGTACTTC. This sequence encodes CASSYSWEGPYEQYF.

The chain uses TRBV25-1 and TRBJ2-5; the D gene is possibly TRBD2 (6 bases). Germline V gene lookup returns CDR1 MGHDK and CDR2 SYGVNS. The V end lost 8 bases, the J end lost 9 bases, and 16 bases lay between the germline ends. There are 12 residues in the CDR3. In DNA, the CDR3 is TGTGCCAGCCAGGGCGCCGGAGGGGCCCAGTACTTC. It translates to CASQGAGGAQYF.